This T cell receptor beta chain stems from a study of CXCR3-negative and CXCR3-positive naive CD8 T cells. Broader study findings: Researchers reported similar TRBV-TRBJ usage in naive CXCR3-negative and CXCR3-positive cells, though memory differed. Comparison of naive cells showed more hydrophobic TRB CDR3s in CXCR3-positive than in CXCR3-negative naive cells.

Germline V gene sequence: CDR1 SGHKS, CDR2 YYEKEE (reference sequence). CDR3 length equals 14 residues. Regarding this clonotype: What it binds is not known.

Researchers prepared the TRB cDNA libraries using 5' RACE with UMI labels. TCRdb reprocessed the 5' RACE reads; each CDR3 protein has one entry and no DNA is given. The sample holds approximately 100,000 distinct CDR3 sequences. The V and J genes are TRBV5-5 and TRBJ2-1; the D call of TRBD2 rests on TCRdb alone, since no DNA is present to check it. This receptor was identified in a human donor in good health. Some clones in this sample may be carry-over from other donors' samples. The sequencing input was naive CXCR3- CD8+ T cells from blood. The subset denotes: CD45RO-CCR7+CD27+CD95- naive CD8+ T cells lacking CXCR3 (TNR3-). The CDR3 loop reads CASSLEGLNNEQFF.